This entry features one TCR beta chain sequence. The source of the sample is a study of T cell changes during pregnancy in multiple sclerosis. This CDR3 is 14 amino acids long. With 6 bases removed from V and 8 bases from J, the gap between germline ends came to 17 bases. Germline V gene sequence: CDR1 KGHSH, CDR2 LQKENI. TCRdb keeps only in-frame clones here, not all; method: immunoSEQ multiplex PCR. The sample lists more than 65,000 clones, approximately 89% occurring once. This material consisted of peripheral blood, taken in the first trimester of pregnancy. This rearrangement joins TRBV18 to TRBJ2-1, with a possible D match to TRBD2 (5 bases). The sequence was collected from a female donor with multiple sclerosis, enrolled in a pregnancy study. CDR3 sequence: CASSSLEGIHEQFF. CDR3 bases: TGTGCCAGCTCCTCATTAGAGGGAATCCATGAGCAGTTCTTC.